One sample yielded the 4 T cell receptor beta chains listed below, sequenced in a study of breast tumors, draining lymph nodes, adjacent tissues. TCRdb re-called the multiplex PCR reads through MiXCR, storing one row per CDR3 protein. In the table there are a few hundred thousand distinct CDR3 sequences, nearly 35% of which are singletons. Breast cancer patients provided tissue from their axillary draining lymph nodes. The sample comprised axillary lymph node tissue. The source is a female donor with breast cancer. Some clones in this sample may be carry-over from other donors' samples.

In its sample, this clonotype was seen many times. The chain combines TRBV10-2 with TRBJ2-7; D could derive from TRBD1 or TRBD2 (6 bases each). Germline CDR1 and CDR2: WSHSY and SAAADI. CDR3 size: 16 residues. Trimming cost V 7 bases and J 1 base, with 20 bases left between them. This chain's CDR3 is CASTHPRGTLSYEQYF. The CDR3 region has the DNA TGCGCCAGCACCCACCCCCGCGGGACATTGTCCTACGAGCAGTACTTC.

Turning to this clonotype: At one boundary the junction diverges from the germline segment, which might be a read error. The gene calls are TRBV20-1 and TRBJ2-4, with D tentatively TRBD2 (7 bases). The V gene's germline CDR1 is DFQATT and CDR2 SNEGSKA (reference sequence). The CDR3 extends over 11 amino acids. The CDR3 is CSAGGVNIQSF. The CDR3 DNA reads TGCAGTGCAGGGGGGGTTAACATTCAGTCCTTC.

This clonotype came up many times. The rearrangement uses TRBV20-1 and TRBJ2-3; TRBD2 agrees at 9 bases. V was clipped by 5 bases and J by 1 base; unmatched bases: 7. The CDR3 length is 15 residues. The germline V gene encodes CDR1 DFQATT and CDR2 SNEGSKA (reference sequence). The CDR3 region is CSASPIAGGTDTQYF. The CDR3 region has the DNA TGCAGTGCTTCACCCATAGCGGGGGGCACAGATACGCAGTATTTT.

This clonotype was counted ten times or more. The chain uses TRBV6-6 and TRBJ2-7; 10 nucleotides align to TRBD1. CDR1 is MNHNY and CDR2 is SVGAGI in the germline V gene (reference sequence). The J segment lost 3 bases and the V segment lost 6 bases, leaving 11 bases of the junction unmatched. This CDR3 contains 16 residues. CDR3 loop: CASRRTGTGDYYEQYF. The CDR3 region has the DNA TGTGCCAGCAGGAGAACCGGGACAGGGGATTACTACGAGCAGTACTTC.